The following is a TCR beta chain sequence with its context. The antigen is undetermined. Measured with immunoSEQ multiplex PCR; TCRdb has only the in-frame clones, and not every one. This sample has roughly 77,000 clones; about 90% occur once, and the top ten carry 11%. This sample was included in a study of OX40 agonist ivuxolimab in advanced cancers. On the study more broadly: The patients received agonistic anti-OX40 (CD134) antibody ivuxolimab. Anti-PD-1, anti-PD-L1 or anti-CTLA-4 therapy given earlier was allowed, and 30% to 45% had some. Study findings and constraints: With doses of 0.1 to 3.0 mg/kg, CD4+ and CD8+ blood T cells had undergone clonal expansion by week 6.

Trimming removed 6 bases from V and 5 bases from J, with 14 bases in between. CDR3 length equals 14 residues. Looked up from germline, CDR1 is MNHGY and CDR2 is SVAAGI. If patients had autoimmune disease history or systemic immunosuppression, they were excluded. The source of this sequence is an adult with an advanced solid tumor such as melanoma, head and neck, liver or kidney cancer. V is TRBV6-9 and J is TRBJ1-5; D uncertain. The source was CD4+ or CD8+ T cells sorted from blood, collected in a trial of the OX40 agonist ivuxolimab. This CDR3 reads CASSLPAPYQPQHF. The CDR3 DNA reads as TGTGCCAGCAGCTTACCGGCCCCGTATCAGCCCCAGCATTTT.